Below are 20 T cell receptor beta chains sequenced from a single sample in a study of cytomegalovirus exposure and HLA in healthy donors. Clones were sequenced by immunoSEQ multiplex PCR, and TCRdb holds only the in-frame ones, with some missing. The sample holds around 200,000 clones; around 88% are singletons and the top ten take about 3%. The sequenced sample consisted of PBMCs. These receptors all come from a woman aged 18 to 35 in good health and CMV-seronegative.

The chain recombines TRBV6-1 with TRBJ1-5; 7 bases fit TRBD1. The CDR3 runs to 15 residues. Germline loops: CDR1 MNHNS, CDR2 SASEGT. Trimming at V came to 4 bases and at J to 4 bases, leaving 7 bases not matched to a gene. CDR3 DNA sequence: TGTGCCAGCAGTGTAACAGGGGCGTTAAATCAGCCCCAGCATTTT. Translated, it gives CASSVTGALNQPQHF.

V usage is TRBV4-3 and J usage is TRBJ2-5; 8 bases map to TRBD2. The V segment lost 2 bases and the J segment 10 bases; nucleotides outside the gene matches: 9. There are 14 residues in the CDR3. CDR1 and CDR2 from the germline V gene are LGHNA and YSLEER. The CDR3 spells CASSQSVAGSGQYF. In DNA form, the CDR3 reads TGCGCCAGCAGCCAATCAGTAGCGGGATCGGGCCAGTACTTC.

The chain has TRBV16 and TRBJ1-2, with 7 bases lining up with TRBD1. V was clipped by 0 bases and J by 5 bases; unmatched bases: 6. CDR3 length: 15 amino acids. Germline V gene data show CDR1 as KGHSY and CDR2 as FQNENV. The CDR3 DNA sequence: TGTGCCAGCAGCCAATCGGGTCGACAGGGTTATGGCTACACCTTC. This translates into CASSQSGRQGYGYTF. The full variable domain, rest sourced from reference TRBV16 and TRBJ1-2, is GEEVAQTPKHLVRGEGQKAKLYCAPIKGHSYVFWYQQVLKNEFKFLISFQNENVFDETGMPKERFSAKCLPNSPCSLEIQATKLEDSAVYFCASSQSGRQGYGYTFGSGTRLTVV.

The chain joins TRBV12-5 to TRBJ2-2; TRBD2 agrees at 8 bases. The CDR3 covers 14 residues. The germline V gene has CDR1 LGHNT and CDR2 FRNRAP. The ends lost 6 bases at V and 6 bases at J; junction bases unmatched: 6. The CDR3 here is CASGPSGSAGELFF. The CDR3 DNA reads TGTGCTAGTGGCCCGAGCGGGAGCGCCGGGGAGCTGTTTTTT.

The gene calls are TRBV4-1 and TRBJ2-1, with D tentatively TRBD1 (5 bases). CDR3 length: 15 residues. The germline V gene encodes CDR1 MGHRA and CDR2 YSYEKL. V lost 0 bases to trimming and J lost 3 bases, with 9 bases between them. The CDR3 is CASSQDQGLYNEQFF. The CDR3 region has the DNA TGCGCCAGCAGCCAAGATCAGGGCCTCTACAATGAGCAGTTCTTC.

V is TRBV28 and J is TRBJ2-1; TRBD2 aligns across 8 bases. The CDR3 covers 15 residues. Per the germline V gene, CDR1 is MDHEN and CDR2 is SYDVKM. J lost 1 base, V lost 5 bases, and 4 bases had no gene match. CDR3 DNA: TGTGCCAGCAGTAGCGGGAGTTTATCCTACAATGAGCAGTTCTTC. It specifies CASSSGSLSYNEQFF.

V gene TRBV19 combines with J gene TRBJ2-2; 11 nucleotides agree with TRBD2. This CDR3 has 19 amino acids. Germline V gene lookup returns CDR1 LNHDA and CDR2 SQIVND (reference sequence). V lost 3 bases and J lost 5; bases outside the gene matches: 14. The CDR3 here is CASSILWGLAEPRTGELFF. The CDR3 bases are TGTGCCAGTAGTATTCTCTGGGGACTAGCGGAACCTAGGACCGGGGAGCTGTTTTTT.

On this clone: Germline and junction disagree at one end, which may indicate a read error. J is TRBJ1-4 and V is TRBV7-7; weak D call: TRBD1 (6 bases). Per the germline V gene, CDR1 is SSHAT and CDR2 is FNYEAQ (reference sequence). This CDR3 is 13 amino acids long. In DNA, the CDR3 is TGTGCTAGCAGCGCAGGGGTTAATGAAAAACTGTTTTTT. Translation: CASSAGVNEKLFF.

This clone was seen once. The J gene is TRBJ2-7, the V gene TRBV27, with a weak D call TRBD1 (6 bases). This CDR3 is 12 amino acids long. Trimming cost V 5 bases and J 7 bases, with 12 bases left between them. Germline V gene sequence: CDR1 MNHEY, CDR2 SMNVEV (reference sequence). The CDR3, as DNA: TGTGCCAGCAGTGACAGGTCTGGGGAGCAGTACTTC. Translated, it gives CASSDRSGEQYF.

The rearrangement uses TRBV27 and TRBJ2-7; 9 positions agree with TRBD2. V trimming: 5 bases; J trimming: 2 bases; junction bases outside the gene matches: 7. There are 15 residues in the CDR3. In germline, CDR1 is MNHEY, CDR2 SMNVEV (reference sequence). CDR3 nucleotide sequence: TGTGCCAGCAGTCCCATAGCGGGAGCCACCTACGAGCAGTACTTC. Translated, it gives CASSPIAGATYEQYF.

The chain couples TRBV28 to TRBJ2-7; 7 bases match TRBD1. CDR1 and CDR2 from the germline V gene are MDHEN and SYDVKM. The CDR3 is made up of 15 amino acids. Trimming at V came to 2 bases and at J to 7 bases, leaving 11 bases not matched to a gene. CDR3: CASSLTGTEVGEQYF. The CDR3 DNA follows: TGTGCCAGCAGTTTAACCGGGACAGAAGTCGGGGAGCAGTACTTC.

The J gene is TRBJ2-1, the V gene TRBV11-2; TRBD2 aligns across 8 bases. Trimming cost V 6 bases and J 6 bases; bases outside gene matches: 7. Germline V CDR1 and CDR2: SGHAT, FQNNGV. This CDR3 comprises 14 residues. The CDR3: CASSSGLAPNEQFF. The CDR3 coding sequence is TGTGCCAGCAGTTCCGGACTAGCTCCCAATGAGCAGTTCTTC.

This clone was counted a single time. The V call is TRBV11-1, the J call TRBJ1-3; TRBD1 is a possible D gene (5 bases). Trimming cost V 2 bases and J 1 base, with 6 bases left between them. The CDR3 sequence is 14 residues long. Germline V gives CDR1 SGHAT, CDR2 FQDESV (reference sequence). The CDR3 bases are TGTGCCAGCAGCTTACAGGGATCTGGAAACACCATATATTTT. It codes for CASSLQGSGNTIYF.

The rearrangement joins TRBV27 to TRBJ2-7, with 7 bases aligning to TRBD1. With 5 bases clipped from V and 2 bases from J, the junction kept 3 bases outside the gene matches. CDR3 length: 13 residues. Germline CDR1 is MNHEY and CDR2 is SMNVEV (reference sequence). CDR3 DNA sequence: TGTGCCAGCAGTGCAGGGACAGCCTACGAGCAGTACTTC. Its protein product is CASSAGTAYEQYF.

In regard to this clone: The junction shows a germline mismatch at one end, possibly a read error. The chain couples TRBV13 to TRBJ2-3; 14 bases are a match to TRBD2. CDR1 and CDR2 (germline): PRHDT, FYEKMQ (reference sequence). The CDR3 consists of 16 residues. The CDR3 region is CASSLGTSGSPDMQYF. The CDR3 bases are TGTGCCAGCAGCCTCGGGACTAGCGGGAGCCCAGATATGCAGTATTTT.

The chain is built from TRBV7-9 and TRBJ2-2, with TRBD2 identical over 9 bases. The CDR3 sequence is 17 residues long. With V trimmed by 2 bases and J by 4 bases, 8 bases remained unmatched. Germline V gene sequence: CDR1 SEHNR, CDR2 FQNEAQ (reference sequence). CDR3 nucleotides: TGTGCCAGCAGCTTAAGAAAGGCGGGAGGGATCACCGGGGAGCTGTTTTTT. This gives the protein CASSLRKAGGITGELFF.

This clone was seen a handful of times. The rearrangement joins TRBV7-2 to TRBJ2-7; D is perhaps TRBD2 (6 bases). The CDR3 has 15 residues. Germline V gene lookup returns CDR1 SGHTA and CDR2 FQGNSA. The germline V and J ends were trimmed by 2 bases and 0 bases, with 11 bases remaining between them. The CDR3 spells CASSLTVGSSYEQYF. The CDR3 DNA sequence: TGTGCCAGCAGCTTAACCGTCGGGAGCTCCTACGAGCAGTACTTC.

This clone was found once. The chain links TRBV28 to TRBJ2-7, with 7 bases fitting TRBD2. V lost 8 bases, J lost 2 bases, and 12 bases stayed unmatched. CDR3 length: 15 amino acids. Germline V gives CDR1 MDHEN, CDR2 SYDVKM. The CDR3 bases are TGTGCCAGCTCTGGAGCGGGGCGAAAGACCTACGAGCAGTACTTC. Translated, it gives CASSGAGRKTYEQYF.

The rearrangement links TRBV18 to TRBJ1-2, with TRBD1 identical over 9 bases. Germline CDR1 KGHSH, CDR2 LQKENI. This CDR3 comprises 16 residues. Losses at the gene ends were 1 base for V and 2 bases for J; bases not matched to a gene: 5. CDR3 DNA: TGTGCCAGCTCACCACAACAGGGGGCCGGGAACTATGGCTACACCTTC. The encoded protein is CASSPQQGAGNYGYTF.

The chain carries TRBV2 and TRBJ2-5; D might be TRBD2 (6 bases). The end of the DNA is better explained by TRBJ2-7, so the J call may be wrong. The CDR3 consists of 13 residues. Germline-derived CDR1 and CDR2 are SNHLY and FYNNEI. Here the CDR3 DNA reads TGTGCCAGCAGTGGGAGGGACTCCTACGAGCAGTACTTC. It translates to CASSGRDSYEQYF.